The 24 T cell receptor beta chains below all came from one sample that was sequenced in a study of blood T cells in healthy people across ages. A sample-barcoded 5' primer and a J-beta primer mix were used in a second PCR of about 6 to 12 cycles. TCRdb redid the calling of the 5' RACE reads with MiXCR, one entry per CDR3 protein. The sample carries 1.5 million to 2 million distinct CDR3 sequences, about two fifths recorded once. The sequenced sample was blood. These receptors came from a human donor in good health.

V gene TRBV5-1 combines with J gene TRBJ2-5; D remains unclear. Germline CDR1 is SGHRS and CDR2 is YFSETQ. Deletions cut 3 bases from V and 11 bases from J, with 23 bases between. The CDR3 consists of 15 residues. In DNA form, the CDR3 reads TGCGCCAGCAGCTCCCCACGGGCCTCAACGGTTGAGCAGTACTTC. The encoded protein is CASSSPRASTVEQYF.

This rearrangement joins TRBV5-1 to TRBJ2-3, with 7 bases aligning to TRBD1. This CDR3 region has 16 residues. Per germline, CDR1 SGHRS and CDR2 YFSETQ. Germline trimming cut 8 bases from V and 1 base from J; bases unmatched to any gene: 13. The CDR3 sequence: CASRPGTAQGTDTQYF. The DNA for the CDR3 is TGCGCCAGTAGGCCCGGGACAGCTCAAGGCACAGATACGCAGTATTTT.

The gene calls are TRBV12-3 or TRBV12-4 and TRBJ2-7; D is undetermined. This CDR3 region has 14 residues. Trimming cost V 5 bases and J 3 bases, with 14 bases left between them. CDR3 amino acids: CASSLASVDYEQYF. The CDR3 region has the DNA TGTGCCAGCAGTCTCGCCTCGGTAGACTACGAGCAGTACTTC.

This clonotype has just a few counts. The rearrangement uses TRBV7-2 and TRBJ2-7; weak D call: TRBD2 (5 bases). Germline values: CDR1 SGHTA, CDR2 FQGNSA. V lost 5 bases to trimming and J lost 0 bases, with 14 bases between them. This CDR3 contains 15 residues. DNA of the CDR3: TGTGCCAGCAGCCACGGACTCCTTAACTCCTACGAGCAGTACTTC. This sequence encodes CASSHGLLNSYEQYF.

CDR3 sequence (DNA): TGTGCCAGCAGCCCGGGAGTTACAGGGATGGGGGAGACCCAGTACTTC. This codes for CASSPGVTGMGETQYF. The V gene is TRBV7-6, the J gene TRBJ2-5; possibly TRBD1 or TRBD2 for D (6 bases each). V lost 5 bases and J lost 5, with 21 bases in between. Germline loops: CDR1 SGHVS, CDR2 FNYEAQ. CDR3 length: 16 amino acids.

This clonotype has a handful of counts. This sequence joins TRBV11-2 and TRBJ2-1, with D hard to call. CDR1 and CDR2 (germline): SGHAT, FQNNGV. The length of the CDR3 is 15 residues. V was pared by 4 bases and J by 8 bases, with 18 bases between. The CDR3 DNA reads TGTGCCAGCAGCTCCGAGCCGTTTAGGTTCTATGAGCAGTTCTTC. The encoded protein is CASSSEPFRFYEQFF.

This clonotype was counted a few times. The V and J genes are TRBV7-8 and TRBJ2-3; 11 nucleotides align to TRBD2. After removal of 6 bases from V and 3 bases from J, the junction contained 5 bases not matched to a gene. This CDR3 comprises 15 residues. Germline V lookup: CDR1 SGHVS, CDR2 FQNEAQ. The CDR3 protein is CASSHLAGGTDTQYF. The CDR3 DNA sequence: TGTGCCAGCAGTCACCTAGCGGGGGGAACAGATACGCAGTATTTT.

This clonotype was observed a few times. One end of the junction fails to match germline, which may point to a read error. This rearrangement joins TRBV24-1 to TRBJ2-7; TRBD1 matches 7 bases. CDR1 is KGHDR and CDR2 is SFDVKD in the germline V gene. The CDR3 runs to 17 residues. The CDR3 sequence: CATSESVTGQTSYEQYF. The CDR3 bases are TGCGCCACCAGTGAGTCCGTGACGGGACAGACATCCTACGAGCAGTACTTC.

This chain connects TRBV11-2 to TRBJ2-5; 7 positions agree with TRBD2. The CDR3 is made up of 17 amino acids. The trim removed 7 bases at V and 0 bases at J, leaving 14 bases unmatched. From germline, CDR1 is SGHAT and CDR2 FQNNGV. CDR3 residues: CASKRGDTIWYQETQYF. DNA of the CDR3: TGTGCCAGCAAGCGGGGCGATACCATTTGGTACCAAGAGACCCAGTACTTC.

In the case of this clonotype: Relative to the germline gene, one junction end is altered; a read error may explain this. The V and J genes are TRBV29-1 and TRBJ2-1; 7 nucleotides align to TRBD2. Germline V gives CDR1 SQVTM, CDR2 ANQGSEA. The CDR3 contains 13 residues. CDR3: CSAGTTSYNERFF. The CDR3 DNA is TGCAGCGCCGGGACTACCTCCTACAATGAGCGGTTCTTC.

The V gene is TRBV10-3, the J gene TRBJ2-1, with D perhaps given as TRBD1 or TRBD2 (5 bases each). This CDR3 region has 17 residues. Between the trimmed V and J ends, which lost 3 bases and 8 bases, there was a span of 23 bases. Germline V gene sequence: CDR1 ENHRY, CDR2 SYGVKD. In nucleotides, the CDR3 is TGTGCCATCAGTGATCTTGTGGAGGAAAGGGGTTGGTATGAGCAGTTCTTC. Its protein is CAISDLVEERGWYEQFF.

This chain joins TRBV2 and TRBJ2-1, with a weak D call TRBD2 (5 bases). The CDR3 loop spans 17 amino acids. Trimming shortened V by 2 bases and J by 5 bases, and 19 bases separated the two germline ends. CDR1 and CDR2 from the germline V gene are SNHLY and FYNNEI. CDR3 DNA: TGTGCCAGCAGTGAAACGGGGAGAGTCGTATCCCACAATGAGCAGTTCTTC. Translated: CASSETGRVVSHNEQFF.

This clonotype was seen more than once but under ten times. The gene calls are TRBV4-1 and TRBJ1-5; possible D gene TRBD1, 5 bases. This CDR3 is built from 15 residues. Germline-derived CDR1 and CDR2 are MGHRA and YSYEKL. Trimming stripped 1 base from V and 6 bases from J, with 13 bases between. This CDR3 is CASSQVQGTGQPQHF. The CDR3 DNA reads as TGCGCCAGCAGCCAAGTGCAGGGAACGGGTCAGCCCCAGCATTTT.

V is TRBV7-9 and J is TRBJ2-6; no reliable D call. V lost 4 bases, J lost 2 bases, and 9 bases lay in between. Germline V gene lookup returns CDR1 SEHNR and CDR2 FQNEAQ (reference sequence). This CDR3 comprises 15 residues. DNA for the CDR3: TGTGCCAGCAGCTCGCCCCGGGCTGGGGCCAACGTCCTGACTTTC. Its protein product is CASSSPRAGANVLTF.

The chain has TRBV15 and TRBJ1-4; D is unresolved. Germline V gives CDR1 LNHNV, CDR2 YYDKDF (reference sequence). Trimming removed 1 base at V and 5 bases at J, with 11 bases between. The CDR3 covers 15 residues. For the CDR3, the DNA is TGTGCCACCAGCAGAGGGGAAAAGGAAAATGAAAAACTGTTTTTT. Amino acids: CATSRGEKENEKLFF.

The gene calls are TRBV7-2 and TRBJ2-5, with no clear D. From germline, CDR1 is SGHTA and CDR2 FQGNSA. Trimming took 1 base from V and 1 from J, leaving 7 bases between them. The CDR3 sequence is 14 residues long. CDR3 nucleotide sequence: TGTGCCAGCAGCTTAGAAAGTTTCCAAGAGACCCAGTACTTC. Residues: CASSLESFQETQYF.

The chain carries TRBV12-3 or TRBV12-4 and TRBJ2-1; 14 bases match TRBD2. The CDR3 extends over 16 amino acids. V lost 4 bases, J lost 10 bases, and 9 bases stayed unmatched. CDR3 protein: CASSSLTSGGAGEQFF. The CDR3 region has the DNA TGTGCCAGCAGTTCTTTGACTAGCGGGGGGGCTGGGGAGCAGTTCTTC.

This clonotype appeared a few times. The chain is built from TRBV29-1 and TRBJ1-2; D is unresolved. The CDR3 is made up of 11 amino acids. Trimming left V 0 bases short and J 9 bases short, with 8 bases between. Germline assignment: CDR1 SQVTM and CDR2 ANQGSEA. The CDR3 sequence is CSVEEGESYTF. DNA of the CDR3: TGCAGCGTTGAAGAAGGAGAGAGCTACACCTTC.

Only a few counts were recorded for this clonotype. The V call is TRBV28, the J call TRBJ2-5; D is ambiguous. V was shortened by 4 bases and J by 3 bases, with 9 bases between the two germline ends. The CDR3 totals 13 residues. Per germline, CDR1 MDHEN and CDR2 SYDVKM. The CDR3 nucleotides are TGTGCCAGCAGTTCAAATGAGGAAGAGACCCAGTACTTC. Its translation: CASSSNEEETQYF.

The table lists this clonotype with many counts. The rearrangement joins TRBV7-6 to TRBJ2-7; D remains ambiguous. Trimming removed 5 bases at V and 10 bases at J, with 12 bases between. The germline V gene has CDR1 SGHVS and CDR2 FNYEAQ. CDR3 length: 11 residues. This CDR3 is CASSPGGVQYF. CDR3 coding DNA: TGTGCCAGCAGCCCGGGCGGTGTTCAGTACTTC.

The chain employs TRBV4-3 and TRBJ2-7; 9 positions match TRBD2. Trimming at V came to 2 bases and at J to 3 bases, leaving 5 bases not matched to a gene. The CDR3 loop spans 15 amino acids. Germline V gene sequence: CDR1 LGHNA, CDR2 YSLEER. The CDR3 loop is CASSQLSSGVYEQYF. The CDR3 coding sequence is TGCGCCAGCAGCCAATTGTCTAGCGGGGTCTACGAGCAGTACTTC.

CDR3 coding DNA: TGTGCCAGCAGCTTTTCGGGGCTTGATCCAAAGACTGAAGCTTTCTTT. This gives the protein CASSFSGLDPKTEAFF. The chain has TRBV7-8 and TRBJ1-1; TRBD1 is a possible D gene (5 bases). Trimming took 3 bases from V and 5 from J, leaving 19 bases between them. The CDR3 spans 16 residues. Germline values: CDR1 SGHVS, CDR2 FQNEAQ.

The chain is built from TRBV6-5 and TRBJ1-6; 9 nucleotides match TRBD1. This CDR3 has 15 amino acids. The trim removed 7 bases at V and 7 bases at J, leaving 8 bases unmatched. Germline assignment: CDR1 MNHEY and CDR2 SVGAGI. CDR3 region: CASNSFGTGNSPLHF. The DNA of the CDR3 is TGTGCCAGCAACTCCTTCGGGACAGGGAATTCACCCCTCCACTTT.

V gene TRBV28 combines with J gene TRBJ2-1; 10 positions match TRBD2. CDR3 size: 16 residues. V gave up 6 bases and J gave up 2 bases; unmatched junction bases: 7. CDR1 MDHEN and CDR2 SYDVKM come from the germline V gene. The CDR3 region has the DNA TGTGCCAGCAGACAAATTAGCGGGGGGACCTACAATGAGCAGTTCTTC. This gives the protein CASRQISGGTYNEQFF.